These 8 T cell receptor beta chains share one sample of origin, sequenced in a study of early T cells in non-severe SARS-CoV-2 infection. MiXCR was run by TCRdb on the 5' RACE reads, yielding one entry per CDR3 protein. The table shows tens of thousands of distinct CDR3 sequences, with over 4.5% occurring only once. Specimen: whole blood. These receptors were collected from an adult who was a healthcare worker with PCR-confirmed SARS-CoV-2 infection or an uninfected control (not recorded which).

The chain uses TRBV14 and TRBJ2-5; 8 positions agree with TRBD2. Germline V lookup: CDR1 SGHDN, CDR2 FVKESK. Trimming removed 1 base from V and 6 bases from J; junction bases left unmatched: 7. This CDR3 comprises 15 residues. The CDR3 bases are TGTGCCAGCAGCCAAGTTGCGGGAGGCGGGAAGACCCAGTACTTC. Translating it yields CASSQVAGGGKTQYF.

This clonotype occurred many times. This chain links TRBV18 with TRBJ1-1; 8 bases align to TRBD1. V was pared by 5 bases and J by 3 bases, with 5 bases of the junction left unmatched. There are 14 residues in the CDR3. CDR1 and CDR2 from the germline V gene are KGHSH and LQKENI. The CDR3 reads CASSAGTGDTEAFF. The CDR3 DNA follows: TGTGCCAGCTCAGCCGGGACAGGTGACACTGAAGCTTTCTTT. Full variable domain (outside the CDR3, taken from reference TRBV18 and TRBJ1-1): NAGVMQNPRHLVRRRGQEARLRCSPMKGHSHVYWYRQLPEEGLKFMVYLQKENIIDESGMPKERFSAEFPKEGPSILRIQQVVRGDSAAYFCASSAGTGDTEAFFGQGTRLTVV.

This clonotype showed up just a few times. The chain has TRBV7-2 and TRBJ2-1; possibly TRBD1 for D (6 bases). The CDR3 length is 15 residues. The V end lost 3 bases, the J end lost 0 bases, and 9 bases lay between the germline ends. CDR1 SGHTA and CDR2 FQGNSA come from the germline V gene. For the CDR3, the DNA is TGTGCCAGCAGCTTGGACAGTAGCTCCTACAATGAGCAGTTCTTC. Its protein is CASSLDSSSYNEQFF.

This clonotype was recorded many times. The CDR3 sequence: CASSSGTSGLDEQFF. DNA for the CDR3: TGTGCCAGCAGCTCCGGGACTAGCGGTTTGGATGAGCAGTTCTTC. The V call is TRBV11-2, the J call TRBJ2-1; 11 bases are a match to TRBD2. Germline V gene data show CDR1 as SGHAT and CDR2 as FQNNGV. The CDR3 runs 15 residues. V dropped 4 bases and J dropped 8; count of bases not matched to a gene: 7.

V gene TRBV5-4 combines with J gene TRBJ1-1, with 7 bases lining up with TRBD1. V shed 4 bases and J 1 base; nucleotides not matched to a gene: 1. The CDR3 is 13 residues long. The germline V gene has CDR1 SGHNT and CDR2 YYREEE (reference sequence). CDR3 in DNA: TGTGCCAGCAGCCGACAGGGGAACACTGAAGCTTTCTTT. Its protein product is CASSRQGNTEAFF.

This clonotype was recorded many times. In DNA form, the CDR3 reads TGTGCCAGCAGTTTGGGGACTAGCGGGGTGATTCAGTACTTC. Protein product: CASSLGTSGVIQYF. This chain links TRBV12-3 or TRBV12-4 with TRBJ2-4, with 13 bases matching TRBD2. V lost 3 bases, J lost 10 bases, and 3 bases stayed unmatched. The CDR3 contains 14 residues.

V is TRBV29-1 and J is TRBJ2-7, with 8 positions matching TRBD1. V lost 6 bases and J lost 3; bases outside the gene matches: 10. CDR3 length: 14 amino acids. Germline CDR1 and CDR2: SQVTM and ANQGSEA. This CDR3 is CSVIRTGILYEQYF. The CDR3 DNA is TGCAGCGTGATCCGGACAGGGATCCTCTACGAGCAGTACTTC.

This clonotype was counted many times. The DNA for the CDR3 is TGTGCCAGCAGACTAGCGGGAGCCAACGAGCAGTACTTC. This encodes CASRLAGANEQYF. The chain couples TRBV12-3 or TRBV12-4 to TRBJ2-7; 11 positions match TRBD2. The CDR3 contains 13 residues. V lost 6 bases to trimming and J lost 5 bases; unmatched junction nucleotides: 3.